The source of this TCR beta chain is a study of T-cell memory formation after mild COVID-19. Notes on the study in general: SARS-CoV-2 specificity was not confirmed for second-wave clones peaking on day 37.

TCRdb re-derived calls from the 5' RACE reads in MiXCR, one entry per CDR3 protein. The sample lists fewer than 250,000 distinct CDR3 sequences; around 17% were seen once. This clonotype was picked up many times. Its antigen is not identified. Sequenced: PBMCs or a T cell subset sorted from them (not recorded which). This receptor was taken from an adult woman who had mild COVID-19 (a few samples of this study predate the infection). Cell type and time point are not known.

The CDR3, as DNA: TGTGCCAGTAGGAAAGACCACTCTGGGGCCAACGTCCTGACTTTC. Residues: CASRKDHSGANVLTF. This chain joins TRBV19 and TRBJ2-6, with D unclear. The V gene's germline CDR1 is LNHDA and CDR2 SQIVND (reference sequence). The V end lost 6 bases, the J end lost 0 bases, and 9 bases lay between the germline ends. The CDR3 runs to 15 residues. The entire variable domain, with the rest obtained from reference TRBV19 and TRBJ2-6, is as follows: DGGITQSPKYLFRKEGQNVTLSCEQNLNHDAMYWYRQDPGQGLRLIYYSQIVNDFQKGDIAEGYSVSREKKESFPLTVTSAQKNPTAFYLCASRKDHSGANVLTFGAGSRLTVL.